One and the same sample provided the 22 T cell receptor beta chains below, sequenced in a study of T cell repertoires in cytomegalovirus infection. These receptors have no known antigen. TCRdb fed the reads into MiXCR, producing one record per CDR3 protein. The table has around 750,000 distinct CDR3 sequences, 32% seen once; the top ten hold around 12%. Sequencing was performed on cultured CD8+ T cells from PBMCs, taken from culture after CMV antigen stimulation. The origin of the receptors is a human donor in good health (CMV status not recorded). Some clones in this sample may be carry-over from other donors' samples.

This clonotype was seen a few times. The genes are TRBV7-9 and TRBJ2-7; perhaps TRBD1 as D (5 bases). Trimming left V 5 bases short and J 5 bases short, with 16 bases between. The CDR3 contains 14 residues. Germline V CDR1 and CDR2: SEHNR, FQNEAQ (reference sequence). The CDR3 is CASSPEDPRDEQYF. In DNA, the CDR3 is TGTGCCAGCAGCCCAGAGGACCCCAGGGACGAGCAGTACTTC.

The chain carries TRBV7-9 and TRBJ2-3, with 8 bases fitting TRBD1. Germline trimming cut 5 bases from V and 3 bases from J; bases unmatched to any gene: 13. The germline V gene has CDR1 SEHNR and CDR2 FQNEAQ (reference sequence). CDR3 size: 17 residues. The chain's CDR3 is CASSGPERQGKTDTQYF. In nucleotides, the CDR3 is TGTGCCAGCAGCGGCCCGGAAAGACAGGGGAAAACAGATACGCAGTATTTT. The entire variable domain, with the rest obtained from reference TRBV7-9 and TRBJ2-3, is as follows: DTGVSQNPRHKITKRGQNVTFRCDPISEHNRLYWYRQTLGQGPEFLTYFQNEAQLEKSRLLSDRFSAERPKGSFSTLEIQRTEQGDSAMYLCASSGPERQGKTDTQYFGPGTRLTVL.

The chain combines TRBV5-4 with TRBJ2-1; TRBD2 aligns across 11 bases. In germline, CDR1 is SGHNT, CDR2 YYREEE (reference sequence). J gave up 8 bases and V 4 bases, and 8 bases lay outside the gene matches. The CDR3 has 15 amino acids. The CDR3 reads CASSQGLAALDEQFF. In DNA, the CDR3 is TGTGCCAGCAGCCAGGGACTAGCGGCTTTGGATGAGCAGTTCTTC.

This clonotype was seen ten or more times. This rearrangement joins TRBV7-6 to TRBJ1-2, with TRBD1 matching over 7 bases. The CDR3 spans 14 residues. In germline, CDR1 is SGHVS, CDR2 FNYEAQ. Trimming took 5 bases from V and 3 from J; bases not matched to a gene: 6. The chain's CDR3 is CASSPGTADYGYTF. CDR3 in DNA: TGTGCCAGCAGCCCCGGGACAGCCGACTATGGCTACACCTTC. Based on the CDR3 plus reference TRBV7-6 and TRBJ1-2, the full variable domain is GAGVSQSPRYKVTKRGQDVALRCDPISGHVSLYWYRQALGQGPEFLTYFNYEAQQDKSGLPNDRFSAERPEGSISTLTIQRTEQRDSAMYRCASSPGTADYGYTFGSGTRLTVV.

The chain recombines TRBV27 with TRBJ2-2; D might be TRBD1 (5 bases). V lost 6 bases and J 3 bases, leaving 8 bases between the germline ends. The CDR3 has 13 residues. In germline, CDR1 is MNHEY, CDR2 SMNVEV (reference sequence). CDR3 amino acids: CASSWGHTGELFF. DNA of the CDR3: TGTGCCAGCAGCTGGGGCCACACCGGGGAGCTGTTTTTT.

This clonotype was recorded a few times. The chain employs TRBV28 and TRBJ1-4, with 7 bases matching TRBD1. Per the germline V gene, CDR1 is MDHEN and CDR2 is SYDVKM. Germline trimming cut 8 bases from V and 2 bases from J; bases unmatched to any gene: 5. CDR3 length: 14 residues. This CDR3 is CASRPDRTNEKLFF. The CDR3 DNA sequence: TGTGCCAGCCGCCCGGACAGGACTAATGAAAAACTGTTTTTT. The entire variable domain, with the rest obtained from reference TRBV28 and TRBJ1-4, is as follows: DVKVTQSSRYLVKRTGEKVFLECVQDMDHENMFWYRQDPGLGLRLIYFSYDVKMKEKGDIPEGYSVSREKKERFSLILESASTNQTSMYLCASRPDRTNEKLFFGSGTQLSVL.

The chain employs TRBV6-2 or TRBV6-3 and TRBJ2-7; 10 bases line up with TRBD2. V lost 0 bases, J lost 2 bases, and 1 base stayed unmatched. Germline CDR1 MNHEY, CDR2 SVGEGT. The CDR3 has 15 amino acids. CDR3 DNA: TGTGCCAGCAGTTACTCAAGCGGGGGGGCCTACGAGCAGTACGTC. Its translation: CASSYSSGGAYEQYV.

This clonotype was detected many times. CDR3 residues: CASSEGFLRGDRGHQPQHF. DNA of the CDR3: TGTGCCAGCAGTGAAGGGTTCCTCAGGGGAGACAGGGGCCATCAGCCCCAGCATTTT. The chain is built from TRBV6-1 and TRBJ1-5; 8 nucleotides line up with TRBD1. With 1 base clipped from V and 5 bases from J, the junction kept 16 bases outside the gene matches. Germline loops: CDR1 MNHNS, CDR2 SASEGT. This CDR3 has 19 residues.

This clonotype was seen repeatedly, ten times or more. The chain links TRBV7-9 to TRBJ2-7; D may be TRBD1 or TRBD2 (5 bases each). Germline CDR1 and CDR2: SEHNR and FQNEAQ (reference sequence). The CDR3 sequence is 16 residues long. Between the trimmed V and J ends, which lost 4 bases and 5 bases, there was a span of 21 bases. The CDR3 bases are TGTGCCAGCAGCTCAGTCCGGGACGGGCCCCTGAACGAGCAGTACTTC. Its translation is CASSSVRDGPLNEQYF. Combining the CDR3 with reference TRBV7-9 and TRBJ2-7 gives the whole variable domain DTGVSQNPRHKITKRGQNVTFRCDPISEHNRLYWYRQTLGQGPEFLTYFQNEAQLEKSRLLSDRFSAERPKGSFSTLEIQRTEQGDSAMYLCASSSVRDGPLNEQYFGPGTRLTVT.

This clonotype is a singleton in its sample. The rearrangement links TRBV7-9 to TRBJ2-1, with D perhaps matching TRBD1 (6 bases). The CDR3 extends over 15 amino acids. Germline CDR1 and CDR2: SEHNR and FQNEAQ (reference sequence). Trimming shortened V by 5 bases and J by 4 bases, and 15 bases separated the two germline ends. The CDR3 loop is CASSRPGHLYNEQFF. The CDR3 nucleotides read TGTGCCAGCAGCCGACCGGGACACCTGTACAATGAGCAGTTCTTC.

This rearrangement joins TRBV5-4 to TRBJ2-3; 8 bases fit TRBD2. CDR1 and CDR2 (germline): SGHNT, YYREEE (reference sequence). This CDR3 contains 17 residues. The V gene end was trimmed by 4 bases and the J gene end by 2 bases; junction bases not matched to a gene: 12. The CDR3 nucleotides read TGTGCCAGCAGCACAATACTAGCGGAGCCTGACACAGATACGCAGTATTTT. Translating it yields CASSTILAEPDTDTQYF.

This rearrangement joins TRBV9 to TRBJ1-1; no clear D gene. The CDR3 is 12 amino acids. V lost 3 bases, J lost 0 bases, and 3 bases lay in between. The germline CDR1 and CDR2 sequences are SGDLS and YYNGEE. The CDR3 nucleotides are TGTGCCAGCAGCGCGATGAACACTGAAGCTTTCTTT. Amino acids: CASSAMNTEAFF.

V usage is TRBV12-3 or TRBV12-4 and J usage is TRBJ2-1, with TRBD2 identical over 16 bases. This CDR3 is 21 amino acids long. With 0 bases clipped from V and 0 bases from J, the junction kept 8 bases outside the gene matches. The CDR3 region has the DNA TGTGCCAGCAGTTTAGCGGGGACTAGCGGGGGGGGTACTCGCTCCTACAATGAGCAGTTCTTC. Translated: CASSLAGTSGGGTRSYNEQFF.

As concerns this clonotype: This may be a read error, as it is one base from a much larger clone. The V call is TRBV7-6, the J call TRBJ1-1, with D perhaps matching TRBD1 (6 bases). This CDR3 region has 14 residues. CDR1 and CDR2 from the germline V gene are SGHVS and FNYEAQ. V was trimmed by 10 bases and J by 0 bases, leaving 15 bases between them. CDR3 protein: CANRAGGMNTEAFF. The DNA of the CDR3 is TGTGCCAACAGGGCCGGGGGTATGAACACTGAAGCTTTCTTT.

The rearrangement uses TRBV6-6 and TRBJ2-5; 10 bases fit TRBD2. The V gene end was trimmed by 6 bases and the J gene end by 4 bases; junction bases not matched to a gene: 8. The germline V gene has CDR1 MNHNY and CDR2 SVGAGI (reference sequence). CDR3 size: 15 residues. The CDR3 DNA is TGTGCCAGCAGAACTAGCGGGGACTCGCCAGAGACCCAGTACTTC. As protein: CASRTSGDSPETQYF.

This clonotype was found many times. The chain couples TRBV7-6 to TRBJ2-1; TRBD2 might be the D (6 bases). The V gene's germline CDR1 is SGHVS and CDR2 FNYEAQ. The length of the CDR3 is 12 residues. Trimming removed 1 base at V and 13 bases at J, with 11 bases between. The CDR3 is CASSLGGGDQFF. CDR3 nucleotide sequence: TGTGCCAGCAGCTTAGGAGGCGGGGATCAGTTCTTC.

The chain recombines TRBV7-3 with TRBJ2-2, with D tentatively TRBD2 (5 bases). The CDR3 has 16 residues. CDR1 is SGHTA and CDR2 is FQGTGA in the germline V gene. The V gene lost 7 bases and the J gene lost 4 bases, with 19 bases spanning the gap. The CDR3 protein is CASNPRGVQRTGELFF. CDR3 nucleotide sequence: TGTGCCAGCAACCCCCGGGGAGTTCAGCGCACCGGGGAGCTGTTTTTT.

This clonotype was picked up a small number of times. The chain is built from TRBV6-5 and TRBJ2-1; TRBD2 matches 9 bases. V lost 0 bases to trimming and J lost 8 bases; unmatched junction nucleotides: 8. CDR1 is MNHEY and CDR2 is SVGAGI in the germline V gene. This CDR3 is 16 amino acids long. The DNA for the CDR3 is TGTGCCAGCAGTTACTCGGAGCGGGGGGTTGAAGATGAGCAGTTCTTC. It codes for CASSYSERGVEDEQFF.

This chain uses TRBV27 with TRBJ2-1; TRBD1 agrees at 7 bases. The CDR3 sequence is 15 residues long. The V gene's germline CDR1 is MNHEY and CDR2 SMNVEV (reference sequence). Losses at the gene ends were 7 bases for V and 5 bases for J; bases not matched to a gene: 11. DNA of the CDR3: TGTGCCAGCACCCAACCGGGACAGATAAACAATGAGCAGTTCTTC. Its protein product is CASTQPGQINNEQFF.

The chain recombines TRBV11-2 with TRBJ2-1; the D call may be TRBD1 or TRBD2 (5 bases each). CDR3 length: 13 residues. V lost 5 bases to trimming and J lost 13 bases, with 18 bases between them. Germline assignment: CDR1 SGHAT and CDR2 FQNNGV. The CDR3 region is CASSLFPGTHQFF. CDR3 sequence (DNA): TGTGCCAGCAGCCTCTTTCCCGGGACCCATCAGTTCTTC.

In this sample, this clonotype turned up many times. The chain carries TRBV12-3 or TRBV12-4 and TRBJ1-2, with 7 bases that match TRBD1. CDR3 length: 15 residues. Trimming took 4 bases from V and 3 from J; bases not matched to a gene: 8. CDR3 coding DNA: TGTGCCAGCAGTTCGGGACAGCCTATTTACTATGGCTACACCTTC. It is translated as CASSSGQPIYYGYTF.

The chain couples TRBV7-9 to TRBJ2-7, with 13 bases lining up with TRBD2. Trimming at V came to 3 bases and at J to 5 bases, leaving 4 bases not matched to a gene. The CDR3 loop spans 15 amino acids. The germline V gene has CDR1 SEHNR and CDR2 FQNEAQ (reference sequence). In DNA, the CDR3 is TGTGCCAGCAGCTTCCGGACTAGCGGGGGAGACGAGCAGTACTTC. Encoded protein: CASSFRTSGGDEQYF.